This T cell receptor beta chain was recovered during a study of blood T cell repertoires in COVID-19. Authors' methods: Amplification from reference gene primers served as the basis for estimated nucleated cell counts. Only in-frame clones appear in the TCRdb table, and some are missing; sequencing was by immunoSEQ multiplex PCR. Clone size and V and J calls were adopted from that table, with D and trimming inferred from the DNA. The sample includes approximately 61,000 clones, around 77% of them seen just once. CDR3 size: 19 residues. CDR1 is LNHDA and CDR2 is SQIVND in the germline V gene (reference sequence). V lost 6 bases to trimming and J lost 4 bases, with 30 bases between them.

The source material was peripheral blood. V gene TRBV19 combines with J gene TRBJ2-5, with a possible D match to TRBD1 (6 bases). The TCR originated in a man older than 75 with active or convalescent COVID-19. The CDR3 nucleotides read TGTGCCAGTAGGCTTTTGTTTTCAGGCTCGACAGGTGTCACAGAGACCCAGTACTTC. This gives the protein CASRLLFSGSTGVTETQYF. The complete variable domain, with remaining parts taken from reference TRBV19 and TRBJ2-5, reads DGGITQSPKYLFRKEGQNVTLSCEQNLNHDAMYWYRQDPGQGLRLIYYSQIVNDFQKGDIAEGYSVSREKKESFPLTVTSAQKNPTAFYLCASRLLFSGSTGVTETQYFGPGTRLLVL.